Listed below are T cell receptor beta chains from one sample, sequenced in a study of post-analysis software for immune sequencing data. TCRdb analysed the PCR reads with MiXCR anew, one entry per CDR3 protein. Of 500,000 to 600,000 distinct CDR3 sequences in the sample, 44% are singletons; the top ten hold 1.5% to 2%. Sample: blood. Every receptor here comes from a girl under 18 with multiple sclerosis. CDR3s include the opening cysteine and the closing phenylalanine or tryptophan. A D gene is named only where the DNA matches it firmly. Clone size is not always given. Where it is, it says once, few, many or a class for expanded clones.

cdr3_nt cdr3_aa clone_size v_call d_call j_call
TGCAGTGCTCGCCCCTTAGTGCTCTCTGACAATGAGCAGTTCTTC CSARPLVLSDNEQFF - TRBV20-1 - TRBJ2-1
TGTGCCAGTAGGCAACAGAATTACGAGCAGTACTTC CASRQQNYEQYF - TRBV12-3/TRBV12-4 - TRBJ2-7
TGCAGCGTTGAGATCAGCGGGAGAATCGAGACCCAGTACTTC CSVEISGRIETQYF - TRBV29-1 TRBD2 TRBJ2-5
TGTGCCAGCAGCTTAACCGCGACAGGGTCAATGTCGTATGAGCAGTACTTC CASSLTATGSMSYEQYF - TRBV7-8 TRBD1 TRBJ2-7
TGTGCCAGCAGTCTAGCGGGGCCCCCAGGGGCCTACGAGCAGTACTTC CASSLAGPPGAYEQYF - TRBV12-3/TRBV12-4 TRBD2 TRBJ2-7
TGTGCCAGCAGCCAAAGGCCGGCAGGCTATGGCTACACCTTC CASSQRPAGYGYTF - TRBV3-1 - TRBJ1-2
TGCGCCAGCAGCCAAGTAGCGGGAGACAGGGGTTACGAGCAGTACTTC CASSQVAGDRGYEQYF - TRBV4-1 - TRBJ2-7
TGTGCCAGCAGCCCCAACGGGGGGCGCACAGATACGCAGTATTTT CASSPNGGRTDTQYF - TRBV7-2 - TRBJ2-3
TGCGCCAGCACCCGGACAGCGGGGAGCTCCTATAATTCACCCCTCCACTTT CASTRTAGSSYNSPLHF - TRBV4-1 - TRBJ1-6
TGTGCCAGCACACCGCAGGGGGCCGTGACAGATACGCAGTATTTT CASTPQGAVTDTQYF few TRBV2 TRBD1 TRBJ2-3
TGTGCCAGCAGCCCTACAGGGGGCGCACAGACCCAGTTCTTC CASSPTGGAQTQFF - TRBV12-3/TRBV12-4 TRBD1 TRBJ2-1
TGTGCCAGCAGCGATCGGGGACGGGAGAACGAGCAGTACTTC CASSDRGRENEQYF few TRBV7-9 - TRBJ2-7